The text below deals with one T cell receptor (beta chain). This specimen belongs to a study of identical twins. Via MiXCR, TCRdb re-called the 5' RACE reads, giving one row per CDR3 protein. The sample lists roughly 190,000 distinct CDR3 sequences; 15% to 20% were seen once. Trimming took 0 bases from V and 7 from J, leaving 8 bases between them. CDR1 is SGHRS, CDR2 YFSETQ, per germline. The CDR3 has 12 residues. These data were likewise used in another study, on T cells expressing NK-cell markers.

The sequenced material came from CD8+ T cells sorted from blood. The sequence came from a woman between 18 and 30 years old in good health. V gene TRBV5-1 combines with J gene TRBJ2-7; D ambiguous. CDR3 residues: CASSLEDPEQYF. The CDR3 bases are TGCGCCAGCAGCTTGGAGGACCCAGAGCAGTACTTC.